These 31 T cell receptor beta chains came from one sample sequenced in a study of shared clonotypes between healthy human individuals. Libraries were prepared by immunoSEQ multiplex PCR; TCRdb keeps only in-frame clonotypes and omits some of them. The table lists about 2 million clones, over 85% of them singletons, with roughly 1% in the top ten. Naive-designated CD8 cells lacked CD45RO, were positively enriched for CCR7, and omitted terminally differentiated effector memory CD45RA+ cells. The sequenced sample was naive CD8+ T cells sorted from blood. The receptor source for this set is a man aged 18 to 35 in good health.

The chain couples TRBV27 to TRBJ1-1; the D is unclear. Per germline, CDR1 MNHEY and CDR2 SMNVEV (reference sequence). CDR3 length equals 15 residues. The V and J ends lost 3 bases and 0 bases respectively, with 11 bases between them. The CDR3 here is CASSFSANLNTEAFF. The DNA of the CDR3 is TGTGCCAGCAGTTTTTCAGCAAACCTGAACACTGAAGCTTTCTTT.

The chain recombines TRBV27 with TRBJ2-3, with 7 nucleotides matching TRBD2. This CDR3 region has 17 residues. J was trimmed by 0 bases and V by 8 bases; bases with no gene match: 14. Germline V gives CDR1 MNHEY, CDR2 SMNVEV (reference sequence). CDR3 DNA sequence: TGTGCCAGCGGCTCACTAGCGCGGTTCGGGAGCACAGATACGCAGTATTTT. As protein: CASGSLARFGSTDTQYF.

The chain couples TRBV7-9 to TRBJ1-5; D gene uncertain. This CDR3 is 16 amino acids long. Trimming shortened V by 4 bases and J by 1 base, and 14 bases separated the two germline ends. The germline gives CDR1 SEHNR, CDR2 FQNEAQ (reference sequence). The CDR3 sequence: CASSSSAGGSNQPQHF. DNA of the CDR3: TGTGCCAGCAGCTCGTCTGCCGGAGGAAGCAATCAGCCCCAGCATTTT.

The chain carries TRBV27 and TRBJ2-7; 8 bases match TRBD2. The CDR3 contains 13 residues. J was trimmed by 2 bases and V by 6 bases; bases with no gene match: 3. CDR1 and CDR2 (germline): MNHEY, SMNVEV (reference sequence). In DNA form, the CDR3 reads TGTGCCAGCAGACTAGCGGCCCCCTACGAGCAGTACTTC. The encoded protein is CASRLAAPYEQYF.

V and J are TRBV5-4 and TRBJ2-7; D perhaps matches TRBD2 (5 bases). The CDR3 has 13 residues. Trimming removed 4 bases from V and 3 bases from J, with 11 bases in between. Germline values: CDR1 SGHNT, CDR2 YYREEE (reference sequence). CDR3 bases: TGTGCCAGCAGCCTGGAGGTGGTCTACGAGCAGTACTTC. It is translated as CASSLEVVYEQYF.

V gene TRBV7-6 combines with J gene TRBJ2-5; D remains unclear. Between the trimmed V and J ends, which lost 1 base and 4 bases, there was a span of 10 bases. This CDR3 contains 14 residues. Germline CDR1 reads SGHVS; CDR2 reads FNYEAQ. The CDR3 sequence is CASSLGSLGETQYF. The DNA of the CDR3 is TGTGCCAGCAGCTTAGGTTCACTGGGAGAGACCCAGTACTTC.

V gene TRBV2 combines with J gene TRBJ1-5, with 7 bases matching TRBD1. This CDR3 spans 16 amino acids. The junction had 12 bases not matched to a gene; V was cut back by 4 bases and J by 6 bases. The germline gives CDR1 SNHLY, CDR2 FYNNEI. CDR3 DNA: TGTGCCAGCAGTGCCGATAGCAGGGGGTTGCGTCAGCCCCAGCATTTT. This sequence encodes CASSADSRGLRQPQHF.

The gene calls are TRBV2 and TRBJ2-1, with 13 bases matching TRBD2. This CDR3 is built from 11 residues. Unmatched junction bases numbered 0, after V lost 9 bases and J lost 10 bases. Looked up from germline, CDR1 is SNHLY and CDR2 is FYNNEI. CDR3 nucleotide sequence: TGTGCCAGGGGACTAGCGGGAGAGCAGTTCTTC. It is translated as CARGLAGEQFF.

The gene calls are TRBV6-6 and TRBJ2-7, with D perhaps TRBD1 (5 bases). CDR1 is MNHNY, CDR2 SVGAGI, per germline (reference sequence). Trimming shortened V by 10 bases and J by 3 bases, and 19 bases separated the two germline ends. This CDR3 comprises 14 residues. Here the CDR3 reads CATTHLGQNYEQYF. In DNA form, the CDR3 reads TGTGCCACTACGCACCTGGGGCAGAACTACGAGCAGTACTTC.

This sequence joins TRBV19 and TRBJ2-7; 8 bases line up with TRBD1. Per germline, CDR1 LNHDA and CDR2 SQIVND (reference sequence). This CDR3 is 15 amino acids long. The V gene end was trimmed by 6 bases and the J gene end by 2 bases; junction bases not matched to a gene: 9. The DNA of the CDR3 is TGTGCCAGTAGCGCGAGGACAGGGACAACCTACGAGCAGTACTTC. Encoded protein: CASSARTGTTYEQYF.

This rearrangement joins TRBV9 to TRBJ2-3, with D unresolved. Germline CDR1 is SGDLS and CDR2 is YYNGEE. The ends were cut back, 2 bases at V and 2 bases at J, with 12 bases in the middle. This CDR3 has 15 residues. CDR3 bases: TGTGCCAGCAGCGTCTTGGGCAGGACCACAGATACGCAGTATTTT. Encoded protein: CASSVLGRTTDTQYF.

V usage is TRBV2 and J usage is TRBJ2-3, with TRBD2 identical over 7 bases. In germline, CDR1 is SNHLY, CDR2 FYNNEI. The CDR3 contains 15 residues. V trimming: 7 bases; J trimming: 0 bases; junction bases outside the gene matches: 7. This CDR3 is CASTLSGTSTDTQYF. Here the CDR3 DNA reads TGTGCCAGCACCCTCAGCGGGACTAGCACAGATACGCAGTATTTT.

The gene calls are TRBV7-2 and TRBJ2-3; no firm D call. Germline CDR1 and CDR2: SGHTA and FQGNSA. This CDR3 has 13 residues. Between the trimmed V and J ends, which lost 2 bases and 2 bases, there was a span of 5 bases. The CDR3 protein is CASSLKNTDTQYF. CDR3 in DNA: TGTGCCAGCAGCTTAAAAAACACAGATACGCAGTATTTT.

V and J are TRBV5-6 and TRBJ2-7; 7 nucleotides align to TRBD1. J was trimmed by 2 bases and V by 4 bases; bases with no gene match: 3. The CDR3 is 13 residues long. CDR1 and CDR2 from the germline V gene are SGHDT and YYEEEE. CDR3 in DNA: TGTGCCAGCAGCGTAGGGACAGCCTACGAGCAGTACTTC. Translating gives CASSVGTAYEQYF.

The V call is TRBV4-3, the J call TRBJ2-1; D gene unclear. The V end was cut by 4 bases, the J end by 4 bases, with 11 bases between. Germline CDR1 is LGHNA and CDR2 is YSLEER. This CDR3 contains 14 residues. The CDR3 DNA sequence: TGCGCCAGCAGCCTTGTTGTGGGTTACAATGAGCAGTTCTTC. Protein sequence: CASSLVVGYNEQFF.

V and J are TRBV16 and TRBJ1-5; D call uncertain. Germline-derived CDR1 and CDR2 are KGHSY and FQNENV. The germline V and J ends were trimmed by 4 bases and 7 bases, with 11 bases remaining between them. CDR3 length equals 13 residues. CDR3 DNA: TGTGCCAGCAGCCCCGGGAGCCCACAGCCCCAGCATTTT. It yields the protein CASSPGSPQPQHF.

This clone showed up just once. The V gene is TRBV4-1, the J gene TRBJ1-1; 8 bases align to TRBD1. V lost 5 bases to trimming and J lost 6 bases; unmatched junction nucleotides: 11. Germline values: CDR1 MGHRA, CDR2 YSYEKL. The CDR3 consists of 15 residues. CDR3 coding DNA: TGCGCCAGCAGCGGACCCGGGACAGGCGAGCCTGAAGCTTTCTTT. Translating it yields CASSGPGTGEPEAFF.

The chain has TRBV27 and TRBJ2-7, with D perhaps TRBD1 (7 bases). The CDR3 covers 14 residues. Deletions cut 4 bases from V and 4 bases from J, with 14 bases between. Germline-derived CDR1 and CDR2 are MNHEY and SMNVEV (reference sequence). The CDR3 bases are TGTGCCAGCAGTTGGCGGGACAGAGGGTACGAGCAGTACTTC. This gives the protein CASSWRDRGYEQYF.

The J gene is TRBJ2-3, the V gene TRBV9; D might be TRBD1 (5 bases). Between the trimmed V and J ends, which lost 0 bases and 5 bases, there was a span of 13 bases. CDR3 length equals 15 residues. Germline CDR1 and CDR2: SGDLS and YYNGEE. CDR3 residues: CASSVVGSRGDTQYF. The CDR3 region has the DNA TGTGCCAGCAGCGTAGTCGGAAGTAGGGGAGATACGCAGTATTTT.

This rearrangement joins TRBV5-6 to TRBJ2-5; D ambiguous. Germline V gene data show CDR1 as SGHDT and CDR2 as YYEEEE. V lost 1 base to trimming and J lost 0 bases, with 7 bases between them. The CDR3 totals 14 residues. CDR3 sequence: CASSLKGYQETQYF. Written as DNA, the CDR3 is TGTGCCAGCAGCTTGAAAGGGTACCAAGAGACCCAGTACTTC.

V usage is TRBV7-9 and J usage is TRBJ1-4; D is ambiguous. The germline gives CDR1 SEHNR, CDR2 FQNEAQ (reference sequence). CDR3 length equals 14 residues. V was clipped by 1 base and J by 2 bases, with 5 bases between them. The CDR3 loop is CASSLDGTNEKLFF. The CDR3 DNA reads as TGTGCCAGCAGCTTAGACGGGACTAATGAAAAACTGTTTTTT.

This clone was observed a single time. The rearrangement joins TRBV19 to TRBJ1-1; TRBD1 matches 7 bases. The CDR3 is 14 amino acids. Germline-derived CDR1 and CDR2 are LNHDA and SQIVND (reference sequence). The V and J ends lost 10 bases and 0 bases, in that order; junction bases with no gene match: 8. The CDR3 loop reads CATVDREMNTEAFF. The CDR3 DNA follows: TGTGCCACCGTTGACAGGGAAATGAACACTGAAGCTTTCTTT.

This clone was counted once. The V and J genes are TRBV2 and TRBJ1-1; D may be TRBD1 (5 bases). Trimming removed 7 bases from V and 0 bases from J, with 15 bases in between. CDR3 length: 15 residues. The germline gives CDR1 SNHLY, CDR2 FYNNEI. The CDR3 here is CASTTRGDLNTEAFF. The CDR3, as DNA: TGTGCCAGCACTACCCGAGGGGATCTGAACACTGAAGCTTTCTTT.

The chain is built from TRBV7-6 and TRBJ1-3, with 8 bases that match TRBD1. V lost 4 bases, J lost 0 bases, and 14 bases stayed unmatched. CDR1 SGHVS and CDR2 FNYEAQ come from the germline V gene. This CDR3 has 19 residues. As DNA, the CDR3 is TGTGCCAGCAGCTCTTGGTTGGGGACAGGAGATAGCTCTGGAAACACCATATATTTT. Its protein is CASSSWLGTGDSSGNTIYF. The whole variable domain, remainder taken from reference TRBV7-6 and TRBJ1-3, is GAGVSQSPRYKVTKRGQDVALRCDPISGHVSLYWYRQALGQGPEFLTYFNYEAQQDKSGLPNDRFSAERPEGSISTLTIQRTEQRDSAMYRCASSSWLGTGDSSGNTIYFGEGSWLTVV.

The genes are TRBV7-6 and TRBJ2-5, with 8 bases lining up with TRBD1. Germline lookup yields CDR1 SGHVS and CDR2 FNYEAQ. This CDR3 region has 15 residues. The trim removed 1 base at V and 3 bases at J, leaving 4 bases unmatched. The CDR3 spells CASSLGWTGKETQYF. For the CDR3, the DNA is TGTGCCAGCAGCTTAGGGTGGACAGGGAAAGAGACCCAGTACTTC.

The V and J genes are TRBV5-1 and TRBJ2-7; 8 nucleotides agree with TRBD2. J was trimmed by 0 bases and V by 4 bases; bases with no gene match: 6. This CDR3 contains 15 residues. The V gene's germline CDR1 is SGHRS and CDR2 YFSETQ. The CDR3: CASSPGLGISYEQYF. In nucleotides, the CDR3 is TGCGCCAGCAGCCCGGGACTAGGAATCTCCTACGAGCAGTACTTC.

The J gene is TRBJ2-6, the V gene TRBV9; D is unclear. V was pared by 0 bases and J by 4 bases, with 8 bases between. This CDR3 region has 15 residues. Germline loops: CDR1 SGDLS, CDR2 YYNGEE. CDR3 DNA: TGTGCCAGCAGCGTAGTCCGCTCCGGGGCCAACGTCCTGACTTTC. Translation: CASSVVRSGANVLTF. The full variable domain, its missing parts supplied by reference TRBV9 and TRBJ2-6, is DSGVTQTPKHLITATGQRVTLRCSPRSGDLSVYWYQQSLDQGLQFLIQYYNGEERAKGNILERFSAQQFPDLHSELNLSSLELGDSALYFCASSVVRSGANVLTFGAGSRLTVL.

J is TRBJ2-1 and V is TRBV28; D gene unclear. The germline V and J ends were trimmed by 6 bases and 12 bases, with 12 bases remaining between them. There are 11 residues in the CDR3. Germline assignment: CDR1 MDHEN and CDR2 SYDVKM. The CDR3 sequence: CASSFVTGQFF. In nucleotides, the CDR3 is TGTGCCAGCAGCTTCGTGACGGGGCAGTTCTTC.

On this clone: The sample has other DNA sequences that encode this CDR3 too. The chain has TRBV4-1 and TRBJ2-7, with 10 positions matching TRBD2. V lost 4 bases to trimming and J lost 2 bases; unmatched junction nucleotides: 5. The CDR3 is 15 amino acids. Germline V gene lookup returns CDR1 MGHRA and CDR2 YSYEKL. In DNA form, the CDR3 reads TGCGCCAGCAGCCCCTTAGCGGGAGGTACCTACGAGCAGTACTTC. Amino acid sequence: CASSPLAGGTYEQYF.

The V gene is TRBV10-3, the J gene TRBJ2-5, with TRBD1 identical over 8 bases. V lost 10 bases to trimming and J lost 1 base; unmatched junction nucleotides: 11. Germline V CDR1 and CDR2: ENHRY, SYGVKD. The CDR3 loop spans 15 amino acids. CDR3 in DNA: TGTGCCACCCAGGGGGCCCCTGAACTCCAAGAGACCCAGTACTTC. It yields the protein CATQGAPELQETQYF.

As to this clone: Additional DNA sequences in this sample encode the identical CDR3. The rearrangement joins TRBV6-6 to TRBJ2-7; D is uncertain. V lost 0 bases and J 4 bases, leaving 7 bases between the germline ends. There are 13 residues in the CDR3. Per germline, CDR1 MNHNY and CDR2 SVGAGI (reference sequence). Here the CDR3 DNA reads TGTGCCAGCAGTTACTCGAGTTCTTACGAGCAGTACTTC. As protein: CASSYSSSYEQYF.